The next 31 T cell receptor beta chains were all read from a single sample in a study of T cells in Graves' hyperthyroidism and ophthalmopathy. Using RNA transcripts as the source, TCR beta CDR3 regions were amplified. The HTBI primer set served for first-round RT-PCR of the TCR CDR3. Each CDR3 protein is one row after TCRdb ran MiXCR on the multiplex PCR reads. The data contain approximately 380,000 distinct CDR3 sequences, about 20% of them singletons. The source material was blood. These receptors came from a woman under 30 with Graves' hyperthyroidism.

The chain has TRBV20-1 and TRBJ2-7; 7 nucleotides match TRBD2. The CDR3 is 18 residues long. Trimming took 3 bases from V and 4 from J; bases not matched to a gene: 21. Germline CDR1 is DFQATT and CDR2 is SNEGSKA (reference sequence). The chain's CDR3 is CSASEGFGFISGKYEQYF. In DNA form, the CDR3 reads TGCAGTGCTAGTGAGGGATTTGGGTTTATAAGCGGGAAATACGAGCAGTACTTC.

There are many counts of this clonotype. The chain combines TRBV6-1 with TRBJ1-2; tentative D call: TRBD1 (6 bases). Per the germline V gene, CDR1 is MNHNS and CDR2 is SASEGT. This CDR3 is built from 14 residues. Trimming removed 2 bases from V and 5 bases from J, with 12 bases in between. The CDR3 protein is CASSEYQGNYGYTF. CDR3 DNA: TGTGCCAGCAGTGAATACCAGGGGAATTATGGCTACACCTTC.

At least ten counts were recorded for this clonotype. The CDR3 region is CASSENEGAGGFETQYF. The CDR3 bases are TGTGCCAGCAGTGAAAATGAGGGGGCGGGGGGGTTCGAGACCCAGTACTTC. This chain uses TRBV6-1 with TRBJ2-5, with TRBD2 identical over 9 bases. The CDR3 has 17 amino acids. Looked up from germline, CDR1 is MNHNS and CDR2 is SASEGT. The V segment lost 2 bases and the J segment 5 bases; nucleotides outside the gene matches: 12.

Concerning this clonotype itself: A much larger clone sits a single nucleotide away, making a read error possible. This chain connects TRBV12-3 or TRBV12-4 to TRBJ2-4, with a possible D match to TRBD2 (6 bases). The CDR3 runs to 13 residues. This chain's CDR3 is CASSELAKNIKYF. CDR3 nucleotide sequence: TGTGCCAGCAGTGAACTAGCCAAAAACATTAAGTACTTC.

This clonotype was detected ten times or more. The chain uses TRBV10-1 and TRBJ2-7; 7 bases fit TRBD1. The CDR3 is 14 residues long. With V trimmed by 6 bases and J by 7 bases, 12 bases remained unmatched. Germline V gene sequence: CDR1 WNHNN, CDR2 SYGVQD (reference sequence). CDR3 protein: CASSRNDRAMEQYF. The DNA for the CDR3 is TGCGCCAGCAGCCGAAACGACAGGGCGATGGAGCAGTACTTC.

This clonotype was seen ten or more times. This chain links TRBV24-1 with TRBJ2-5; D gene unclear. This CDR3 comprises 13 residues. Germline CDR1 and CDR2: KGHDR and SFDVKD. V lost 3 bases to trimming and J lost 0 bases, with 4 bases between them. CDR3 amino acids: CATSDEYQETQYF. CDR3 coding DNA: TGTGCCACCAGTGATGAGTACCAAGAGACCCAGTACTTC.

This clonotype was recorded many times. The CDR3 nucleotides are TGCGCCAGCAGCTTGGAGCACCGTGGCTATGGCTACACCTTC. It yields the protein CASSLEHRGYGYTF. The chain uses TRBV5-1 and TRBJ1-2; D unresolved. Germline CDR1 and CDR2: SGHRS and YFSETQ. Trimming removed 0 bases from V and 4 bases from J, with 10 bases in between. This CDR3 contains 14 residues.

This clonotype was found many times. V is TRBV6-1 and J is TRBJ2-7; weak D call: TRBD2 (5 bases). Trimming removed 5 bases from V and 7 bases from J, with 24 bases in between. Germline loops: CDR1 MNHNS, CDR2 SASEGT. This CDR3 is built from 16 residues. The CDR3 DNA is TGTGCCAGCAGTCTATCCGAAGCGGCCGGGTCTCGTGAGCAGTACTTC. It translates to CASSLSEAAGSREQYF.

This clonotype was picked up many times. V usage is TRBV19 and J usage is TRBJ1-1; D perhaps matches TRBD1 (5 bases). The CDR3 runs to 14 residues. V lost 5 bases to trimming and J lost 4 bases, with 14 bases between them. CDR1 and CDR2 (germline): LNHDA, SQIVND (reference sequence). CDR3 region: CASSRGVLLTEAFF. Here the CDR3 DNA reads TGTGCCAGTAGTCGGGGCGTTCTGCTCACTGAAGCTTTCTTT.

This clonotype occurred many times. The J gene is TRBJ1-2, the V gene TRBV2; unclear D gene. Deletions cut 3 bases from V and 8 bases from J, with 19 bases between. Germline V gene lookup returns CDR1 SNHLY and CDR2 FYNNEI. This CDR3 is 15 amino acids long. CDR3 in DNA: TGTGCCAGCAGTGAGACTAGGACTCTCTCAGAGGGCTACACCTTC. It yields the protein CASSETRTLSEGYTF.

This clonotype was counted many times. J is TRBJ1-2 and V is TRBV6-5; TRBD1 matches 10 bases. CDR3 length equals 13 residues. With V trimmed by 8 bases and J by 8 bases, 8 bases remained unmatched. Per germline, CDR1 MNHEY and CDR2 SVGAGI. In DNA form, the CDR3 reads TGTGCCAGCGGTAGACAGGGGGCGACCGGCTACACCTTC. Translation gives CASGRQGATGYTF.

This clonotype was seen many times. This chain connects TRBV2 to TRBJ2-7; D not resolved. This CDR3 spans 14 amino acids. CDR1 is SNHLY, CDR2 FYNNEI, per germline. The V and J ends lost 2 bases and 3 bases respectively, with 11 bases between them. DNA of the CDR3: TGTGCCAGCAGTGAAAACGGTGTGGACTACGAGCAGTACTTC. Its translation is CASSENGVDYEQYF.

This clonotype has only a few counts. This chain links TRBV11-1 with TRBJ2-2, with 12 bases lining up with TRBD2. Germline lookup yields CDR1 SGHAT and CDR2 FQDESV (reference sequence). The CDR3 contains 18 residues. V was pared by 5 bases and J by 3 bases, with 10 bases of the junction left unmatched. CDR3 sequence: CASSPPRTSGAYTGELFF. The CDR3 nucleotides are TGTGCCAGCAGCCCACCGCGGACTAGCGGGGCGTACACCGGGGAGCTGTTTTTT.

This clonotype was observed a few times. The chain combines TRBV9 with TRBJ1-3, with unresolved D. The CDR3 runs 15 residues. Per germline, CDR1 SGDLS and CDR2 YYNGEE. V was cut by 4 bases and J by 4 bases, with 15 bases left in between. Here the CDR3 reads CASSLMWGGGNTIYF. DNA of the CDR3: TGTGCCAGCAGCCTGATGTGGGGTGGAGGAAACACCATATATTTT. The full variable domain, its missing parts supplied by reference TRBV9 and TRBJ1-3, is DSGVTQTPKHLITATGQRVTLRCSPRSGDLSVYWYQQSLDQGLQFLIQYYNGEERAKGNILERFSAQQFPDLHSELNLSSLELGDSALYFCASSLMWGGGNTIYFGEGSWLTVV.

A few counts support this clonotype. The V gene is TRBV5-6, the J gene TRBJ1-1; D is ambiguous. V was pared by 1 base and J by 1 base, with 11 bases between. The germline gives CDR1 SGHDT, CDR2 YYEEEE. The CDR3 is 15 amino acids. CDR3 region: CASSLFRRQNTEAFF. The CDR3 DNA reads TGTGCCAGCAGCTTGTTCCGGAGACAGAACACTGAAGCTTTCTTT. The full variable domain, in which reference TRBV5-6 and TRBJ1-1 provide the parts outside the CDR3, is DAGVTQSPTHLIKTRGQQVTLRCSPKSGHDTVSWYQQALGQGPQFIFQYYEEEERQRGNFPDRFSGHQFPNYSSELNVNALLLGDSALYLCASSLFRRQNTEAFFGQGTRLTVV.

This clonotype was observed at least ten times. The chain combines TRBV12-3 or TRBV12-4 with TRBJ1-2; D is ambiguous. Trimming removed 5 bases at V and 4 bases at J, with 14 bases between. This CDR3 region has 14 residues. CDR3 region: CASSGGEGGYGYTF. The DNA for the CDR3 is TGTGCCAGCAGTGGCGGTGAGGGAGGCTATGGCTACACCTTC.

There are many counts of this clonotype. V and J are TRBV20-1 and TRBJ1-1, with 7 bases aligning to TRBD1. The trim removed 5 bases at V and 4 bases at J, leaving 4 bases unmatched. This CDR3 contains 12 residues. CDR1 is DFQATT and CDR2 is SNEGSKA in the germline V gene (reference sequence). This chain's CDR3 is CSAPRGTTEAFF. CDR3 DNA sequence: TGCAGTGCTCCCAGGGGGACCACTGAAGCTTTCTTT.

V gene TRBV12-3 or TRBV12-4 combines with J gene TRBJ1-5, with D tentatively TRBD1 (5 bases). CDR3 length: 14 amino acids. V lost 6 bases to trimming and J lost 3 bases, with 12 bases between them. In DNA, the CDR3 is TGTGCCAGCAGCTGGGGGGGGAACAATCAGCCCCAGCATTTT. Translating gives CASSWGGNNQPQHF.

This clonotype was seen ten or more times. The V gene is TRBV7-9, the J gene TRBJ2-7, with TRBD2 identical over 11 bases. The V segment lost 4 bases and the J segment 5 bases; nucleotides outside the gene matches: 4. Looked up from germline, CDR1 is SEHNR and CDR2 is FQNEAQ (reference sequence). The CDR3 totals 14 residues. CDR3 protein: CASSSLAGENEQYF. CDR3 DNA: TGTGCCAGCAGCTCACTAGCGGGGGAGAACGAGCAGTACTTC.

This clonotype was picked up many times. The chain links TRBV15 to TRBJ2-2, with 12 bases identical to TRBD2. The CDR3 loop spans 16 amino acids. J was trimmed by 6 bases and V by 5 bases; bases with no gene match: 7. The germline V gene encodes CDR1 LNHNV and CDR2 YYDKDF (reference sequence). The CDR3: CATSGRTSGVPGELFF. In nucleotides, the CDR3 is TGTGCCACCAGCGGACGGACTAGCGGGGTTCCCGGGGAGCTGTTTTTT. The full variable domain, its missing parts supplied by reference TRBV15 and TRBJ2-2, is DAMVIQNPRYQVTQFGKPVTLSCSQTLNHNVMYWYQQKSSQAPKLLFHYYDKDFNNEADTPDNFQSRRPNTSFCFLDIRSPGLGDTAMYLCATSGRTSGVPGELFFGEGSRLTVL.

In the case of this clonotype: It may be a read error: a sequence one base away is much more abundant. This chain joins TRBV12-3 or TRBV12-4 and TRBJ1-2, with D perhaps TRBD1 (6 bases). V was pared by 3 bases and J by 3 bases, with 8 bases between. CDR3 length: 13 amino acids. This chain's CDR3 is CASSFEGDYGYTF. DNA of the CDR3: TGTGCCAGCAGTTTTGAGGGGGACTATGGCTACACCTTC.

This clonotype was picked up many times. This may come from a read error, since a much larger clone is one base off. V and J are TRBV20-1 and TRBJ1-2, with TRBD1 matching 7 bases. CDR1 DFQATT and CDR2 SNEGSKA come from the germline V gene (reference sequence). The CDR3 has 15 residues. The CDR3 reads CGASPDETGFYGYTF. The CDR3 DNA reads TGCGGTGCTAGTCCCGATGAGACAGGGTTCTATGGCTACACCTTC.

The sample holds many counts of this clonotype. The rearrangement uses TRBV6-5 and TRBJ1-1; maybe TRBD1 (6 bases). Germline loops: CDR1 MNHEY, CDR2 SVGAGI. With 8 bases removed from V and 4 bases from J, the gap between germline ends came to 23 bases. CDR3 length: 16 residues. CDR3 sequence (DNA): TGTGCCAGCTGTACCAGGGGCTTTGCAAGTCGCACTGAAGCTTTCTTT. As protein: CASCTRGFASRTEAFF.

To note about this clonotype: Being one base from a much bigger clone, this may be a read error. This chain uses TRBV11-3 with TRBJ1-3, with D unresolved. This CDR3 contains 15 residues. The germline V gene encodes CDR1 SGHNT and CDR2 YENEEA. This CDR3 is CASSFTGFSRNTIYF. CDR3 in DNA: TGTGCCAGCAGCTTTACGGGATTCTCTAGAAACACCATATATTTT.

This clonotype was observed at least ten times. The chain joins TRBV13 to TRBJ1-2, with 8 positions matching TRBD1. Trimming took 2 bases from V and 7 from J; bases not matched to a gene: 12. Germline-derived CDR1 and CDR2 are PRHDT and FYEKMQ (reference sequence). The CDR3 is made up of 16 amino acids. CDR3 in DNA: TGTGCCAGCAGCTTAACCCCGACAGGGGTGGAGCTTGGCTACACCTTC. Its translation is CASSLTPTGVELGYTF.

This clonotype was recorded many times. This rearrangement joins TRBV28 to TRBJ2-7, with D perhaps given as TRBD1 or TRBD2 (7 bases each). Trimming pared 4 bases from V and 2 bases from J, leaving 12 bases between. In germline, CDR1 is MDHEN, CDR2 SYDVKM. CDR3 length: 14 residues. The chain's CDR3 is CASSWGGGTYEQYF. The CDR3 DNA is TGTGCCAGCAGTTGGGGAGGGGGCACCTACGAGCAGTACTTC.

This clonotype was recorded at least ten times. CDR3 residues: CASSFQGPSGNTIYF. The CDR3 DNA is TGCGCCAGCAGCTTCCAGGGGCCCTCTGGAAACACCATATATTTT. The chain has TRBV5-1 and TRBJ1-3, with D perhaps matching TRBD1 (6 bases). This CDR3 comprises 15 residues. Germline V lookup: CDR1 SGHRS, CDR2 YFSETQ. V was clipped by 2 bases and J by 0 bases, with 9 bases between them. The full variable domain, completed using reference TRBV5-1 and TRBJ1-3, is KAGVTQTPRYLIKTRGQQVTLSCSPISGHRSVSWYQQTPGQGLQFLFEYFSETQRNKGNFPGRFSGRQFSNSRSEMNVSTLELGDSALYLCASSFQGPSGNTIYFGEGSWLTVV.

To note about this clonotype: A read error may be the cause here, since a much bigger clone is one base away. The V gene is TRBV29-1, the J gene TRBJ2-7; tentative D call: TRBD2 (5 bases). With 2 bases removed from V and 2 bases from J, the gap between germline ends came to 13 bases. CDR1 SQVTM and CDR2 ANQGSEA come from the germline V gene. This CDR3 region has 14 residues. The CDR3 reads CSVERQRAPYEQYF. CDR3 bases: TGCAGCGTTGAAAGGCAGAGGGCTCCCTACGAGCAGTACTTC.

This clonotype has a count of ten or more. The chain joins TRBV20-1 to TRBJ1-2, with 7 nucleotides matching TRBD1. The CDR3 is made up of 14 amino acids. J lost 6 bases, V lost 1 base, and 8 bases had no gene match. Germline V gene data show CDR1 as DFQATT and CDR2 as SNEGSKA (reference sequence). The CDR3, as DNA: TGCAGTGCTAGAGCCAGGGGGGTTCGCGATGGCTACACCTTC. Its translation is CSARARGVRDGYTF.

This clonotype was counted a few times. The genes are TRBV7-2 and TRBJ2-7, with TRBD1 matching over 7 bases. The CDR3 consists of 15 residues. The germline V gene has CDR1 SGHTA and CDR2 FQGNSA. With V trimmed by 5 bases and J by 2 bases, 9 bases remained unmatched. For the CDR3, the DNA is TGTGCCAGCAGCGCATCCGGGACAGAAACCTACGAGCAGTACTTC. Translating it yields CASSASGTETYEQYF.

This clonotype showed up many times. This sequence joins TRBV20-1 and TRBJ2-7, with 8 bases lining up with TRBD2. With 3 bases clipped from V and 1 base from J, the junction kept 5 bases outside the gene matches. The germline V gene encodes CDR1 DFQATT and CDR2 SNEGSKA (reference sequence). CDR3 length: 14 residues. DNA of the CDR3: TGCAGTGCTAGTTTGCGGGGGGTATCCTACGAGCAGTACTTC. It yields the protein CSASLRGVSYEQYF.